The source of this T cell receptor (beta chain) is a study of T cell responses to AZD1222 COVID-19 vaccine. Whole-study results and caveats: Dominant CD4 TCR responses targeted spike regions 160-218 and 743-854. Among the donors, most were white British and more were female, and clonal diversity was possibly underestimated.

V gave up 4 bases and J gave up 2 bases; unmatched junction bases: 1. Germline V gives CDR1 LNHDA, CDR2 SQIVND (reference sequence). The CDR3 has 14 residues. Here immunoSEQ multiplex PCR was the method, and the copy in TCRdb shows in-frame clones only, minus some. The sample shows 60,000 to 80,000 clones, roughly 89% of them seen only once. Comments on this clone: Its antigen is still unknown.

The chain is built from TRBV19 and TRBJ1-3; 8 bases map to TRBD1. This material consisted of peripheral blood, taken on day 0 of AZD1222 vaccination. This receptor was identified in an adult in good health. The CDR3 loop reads CASSTTGAGNTIYF. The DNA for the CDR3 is TGTGCCAGTAGTACGACAGGGGCTGGAAACACCATATATTTT.